The 28 T cell receptor beta chains reported below all come from one sample, sequenced in a study of molecular identifiers for immune sequencing clone quantification. A single record per CDR3 protein comes from TCRdb applying MiXCR to the PCR reads. The data hold about 630,000 distinct CDR3 sequences, with roughly 23% observed a single time. The sequenced sample consisted of naive CD8+ T cells from blood, with Jurkat cell RNA spiked in. The subset denotes: FACS-sorted CD8+CD4-CCR7+CD45RA+ naive T cells. Receptor source: a human donor in good health. Some libraries in this study had Jurkat cell RNA spiked in.

This clonotype was detected only a few times. The genes are TRBV6-2 or TRBV6-3 and TRBJ1-5, with unresolved D. V shed 5 bases and J shed 3 bases, with 23 bases lying between them. The CDR3 length is 18 residues. Germline V gene sequence: CDR1 MNHEY, CDR2 SVGEGT. The CDR3 loop is CASSRNHAVGRDNQPQHF. The CDR3 coding sequence is TGTGCCAGCAGTAGAAATCATGCCGTAGGACGGGACAATCAGCCCCAGCATTTT.

At least ten counts were recorded for this clonotype. The chain is built from TRBV20-1 and TRBJ1-1; tentatively, D is TRBD1 (5 bases). CDR1 and CDR2 (germline): DFQATT, SNEGSKA (reference sequence). CDR3 length: 12 amino acids. V lost 5 bases and J lost 2, with 9 bases in between. DNA of the CDR3: TGCAGTGCTCGGGACGGTAACACTGAAGCTTTCTTT. This sequence encodes CSARDGNTEAFF.

This chain connects TRBV6-6 to TRBJ2-3, with D tentatively TRBD2 (5 bases). V gave up 0 bases and J gave up 1 base, with 14 bases separating them. Germline V lookup: CDR1 MNHNY, CDR2 SVGAGI (reference sequence). The CDR3 length is 17 residues. The CDR3 nucleotides read TGTGCCAGCAGTTACTCGCCGGGGTCAATCGGCACAGATACGCAGTATTTT. Protein product: CASSYSPGSIGTDTQYF.

This clonotype has more than one count but fewer than ten. The CDR3 reads CASRAGDLSYEQYF. CDR3 nucleotides: TGTGCCAGCCGAGCGGGGGACCTCTCCTACGAGCAGTACTTC. V and J are TRBV6-6 and TRBJ2-7; 8 bases map to TRBD2. V shed 8 bases, J shed 0 bases, and the junction held 6 bases outside the gene matches. The CDR3 spans 14 residues. The germline gives CDR1 MNHNY, CDR2 SVGAGI (reference sequence).

Of note for this clonotype: A much more abundant neighbour one base away suggests this may be a read error. The chain employs TRBV7-9 and TRBJ1-1; D gene ambiguous. The CDR3 consists of 16 residues. The germline gives CDR1 SEHNR, CDR2 FQNEAQ (reference sequence). The CDR3 sequence is CASSLAYSRMNTKAFF. The DNA of the CDR3 is TGTGCCAGCAGCTTAGCTTATAGCAGGATGAACACTAAAGCTTTCTTT.

This clonotype came up a few times. V usage is TRBV11-2 and J usage is TRBJ1-4; 9 nucleotides match TRBD1. Germline V CDR1 and CDR2: SGHAT, FQNNGV. Trimming removed 5 bases from V and 8 bases from J; junction bases left unmatched: 9. This CDR3 is 15 amino acids long. CDR3 sequence reads: CASSPGTGFDEKLFF. The CDR3 bases are TGTGCCAGCAGCCCAGGGACAGGGTTTGACGAAAAACTGTTTTTT.

Of note for this clonotype: A much more abundant neighbour one base away suggests this may be a read error. The CDR3, as DNA: TGTGCCGGCTCAAACCCTTGGACAGTAATTTCTGAAGCTTTCTTT. This encodes CAGSNPWTVISEAFF. The rearrangement joins TRBV18 to TRBJ1-1, with D possibly TRBD1 on 6 matching bases. The length of the CDR3 is 15 residues. CDR1 is KGHSH, CDR2 LQKENI, per germline.

This clonotype has more than one count but fewer than ten. V is TRBV6-2 or TRBV6-3 and J is TRBJ1-5, with TRBD1 as a possible D gene (5 bases). CDR1 and CDR2 from the germline V gene are MNHEY and SVGEGT. V lost 8 bases and J 2 bases, leaving 13 bases between the germline ends. CDR3 length: 14 amino acids. CDR3 sequence: CASGLGGGNQPQHF. CDR3 bases: TGTGCCAGCGGTTTGGGGGGAGGCAATCAGCCCCAGCATTTT.

This clonotype was seen ten or more times. The chain has TRBV30 and TRBJ2-7; TRBD1 is a possible D gene (6 bases). Germline assignment: CDR1 GTSNPN and CDR2 SVGIG (reference sequence). The CDR3 runs to 11 residues. Trimming pared 2 bases from V and 4 bases from J, leaving 6 bases between. The CDR3 sequence: CAWSQGYEQYF. The CDR3 DNA reads TGTGCCTGGAGTCAGGGGTACGAGCAGTACTTC. Variable domain in full (rest from reference TRBV30 and TRBJ2-7): SQTIHQWPATLVQPVGSPLSLECTVEGTSNPNLYWYRQAAGRGLQLLFYSVGIGQISSEVPQNLSASRPQDRQFILSSKKLLLSDSGFYLCAWSQGYEQYFGPGTRLTVT.

The table lists this clonotype with a few counts. V and J are TRBV27 and TRBJ2-7, with a weak D call TRBD1 (6 bases). V lost 1 base and J 0 bases, leaving 13 bases between the germline ends. The CDR3 is 16 amino acids. The V gene's germline CDR1 is MNHEY and CDR2 SMNVEV (reference sequence). The CDR3 DNA is TGTGCCAGCAGTTTATTGAGGACAGCGAGCTCCTACGAGCAGTACTTC. Translation: CASSLLRTASSYEQYF.

Regarding this clonotype: One base away lies a much larger clone, so this may be a sequencing read error. The chain employs TRBV5-3 and TRBJ1-1, with D uncertain. TRBV5-3 is labeled an ORF, and its function is uncertain. The V end was cut by 10 bases, the J end by 4 bases, with 14 bases between. The CDR3 is made up of 12 amino acids. CDR3 in DNA: TGTGCCTGCAGCCTACACCTCACTGAAGCTTTCTTT. Protein product: CACSLHLTEAFF.

This clonotype was seen ten or more times. CDR3 sequence (DNA): TGTGCCAGCAGTTCACGGGACACACCCTACGAGCAGTACTTC. It translates to CASSSRDTPYEQYF. This chain uses TRBV6-5 with TRBJ2-7; possible D gene TRBD1, 6 bases. Trimming cost V 4 bases and J 2 bases, with 12 bases left between them. The CDR3 is 14 amino acids. Germline CDR1 is MNHEY and CDR2 is SVGAGI.

This clonotype was detected ten times or more. The CDR3, as DNA: TGCGCCAGCAGCCAAGATCCGATGACCGGGGAGCTGTTTTTT. Translating it yields CASSQDPMTGELFF. This chain joins TRBV4-1 and TRBJ2-2; no reliable D call. The CDR3 is 14 residues long. Germline CDR1 MGHRA, CDR2 YSYEKL. V was clipped by 0 bases and J by 5 bases, with 7 bases between them.

This clonotype was recorded at least ten times. The chain recombines TRBV7-8 with TRBJ1-5; D is perhaps TRBD1 (5 bases). V dropped 5 bases and J dropped 0 bases, with 17 bases sitting between them. The germline CDR1 and CDR2 sequences are SGHVS and FQNEAQ. The CDR3 length is 17 residues. The CDR3 here is CASSPGLGQYSNQPQHF. The CDR3 DNA reads TGTGCCAGCAGCCCAGGCCTTGGACAATATAGCAATCAGCCCCAGCATTTT.

The rearrangement uses TRBV7-9 and TRBJ2-5; weak D call: TRBD1 (6 bases). Germline lookup yields CDR1 SEHNR and CDR2 FQNEAQ (reference sequence). This CDR3 has 14 residues. Trimming removed 4 bases from V and 2 bases from J, with 11 bases in between. CDR3 sequence (DNA): TGTGCCAGCAGCTCGGGACACCAGCAAGAGACCCAGTACTTC. Translation gives CASSSGHQQETQYF.

The CDR3 sequence is CASSVLEGPSYEQYF. The DNA of the CDR3 is TGTGCCAGCAGCGTATTGGAGGGGCCCTCCTACGAGCAGTACTTC. The chain carries TRBV5-6 and TRBJ2-7, with TRBD2 as a possible D gene (6 bases). With 4 bases removed from V and 0 bases from J, the gap between germline ends came to 14 bases. The CDR3 runs to 15 residues. CDR1 is SGHDT, CDR2 YYEEEE, per germline. Full variable domain (remainder filled in from reference TRBV5-6 and TRBJ2-7): DAGVTQSPTHLIKTRGQQVTLRCSPKSGHDTVSWYQQALGQGPQFIFQYYEEEERQRGNFPDRFSGHQFPNYSSELNVNALLLGDSALYLCASSVLEGPSYEQYFGPGTRLTVT.

Comment on this clonotype: This sequence may be a read error, since a much larger clone differs from it by one base. This chain joins TRBV20-1 and TRBJ2-1; D remains unclear. The germline gives CDR1 DFQATT, CDR2 SNEGSKA (reference sequence). The length of the CDR3 is 11 residues. This CDR3 is CSARYRNEQSF. The CDR3, as DNA: TGCAGTGCTAGATATAGAAATGAGCAGTCCTTC.

The chain employs TRBV13 and TRBJ2-7; 10 nucleotides line up with TRBD2. J lost 2 bases, V lost 3 bases, and 4 bases had no gene match. The germline CDR1 and CDR2 sequences are PRHDT and FYEKMQ (reference sequence). The CDR3 covers 15 residues. This CDR3 reads CASSFPSGGAYEQYF. The CDR3 DNA follows: TGTGCCAGCAGCTTCCCGAGCGGGGGGGCCTACGAGCAGTACTTC.

This clonotype was counted only a few times. One end of the junction varies from germline; a read error may be responsible. V usage is TRBV5-6 and J usage is TRBJ2-1; the match to TRBD1 covers 9 bases. The germline CDR1 and CDR2 sequences are SGHDT and YYEEEE. CDR3 length: 16 amino acids. CDR3 sequence: CASSLGVQGAYNEQLF. The CDR3, as DNA: TGTGCCAGCAGCTTGGGAGTACAGGGGGCCTACAATGAGCAGCTCTTC.

As to this clonotype: A much more abundant neighbour one base away suggests this may be a read error. The chain joins TRBV9 to TRBJ2-3, with D perhaps TRBD2 (6 bases). Trimming cost V 4 bases and J 3 bases, with 18 bases left between them. The germline gives CDR1 SGDLS, CDR2 YYNGEE. This CDR3 is built from 16 residues. DNA of the CDR3: TGTGCCAGCAGCATCGGGACTCCCAGCCCAACAGATACGCAGTATTTT. This codes for CASSIGTPSPTDTQYF.

As concerns this clonotype: It may be a read error: a sequence one base away is much more abundant. The chain links TRBV4-1 to TRBJ2-5; D is uncertain. The CDR3 totals 15 residues. The germline gives CDR1 MGHRA, CDR2 YSYEKL. CDR3 region: CASSQAPGPQEPQYF. CDR3 DNA: TGCGCCAGCAGCCAAGCCCCGGGTCCGCAAGAGCCCCAGTACTTC.

As to this clonotype: A much larger clone differs from this one at a single base, so this may be a read error. The J gene is TRBJ1-1, the V gene TRBV6-1; 9 bases align to TRBD1. Germline V gives CDR1 MNHNS, CDR2 SASEGT. J lost 5 bases, V lost 5 bases, and 15 bases had no gene match. This CDR3 spans 17 amino acids. In nucleotides, the CDR3 is TGTGCCAGCAGTCAACTAATCCACAGGGGGCCTCAAACTGAAGCTTTCTTT. Protein product: CASSQLIHRGPQTEAFF.

The genes are TRBV6-2 or TRBV6-3 and TRBJ2-7; possibly TRBD1 or TRBD2 for D (6 bases each). CDR1 MNHEY and CDR2 SVGEGT come from the germline V gene. The CDR3 totals 13 residues. V lost 5 bases and J 6 bases, leaving 14 bases between the germline ends. The CDR3, as DNA: TGTGCCAGCAGTATAGGGGGGTACTTCGAGCAGTACTTC. It yields the protein CASSIGGYFEQYF.

The chain has TRBV24-1 and TRBJ2-6, with TRBD1 as a possible D gene (6 bases). This CDR3 contains 15 residues. The germline CDR1 and CDR2 sequences are KGHDR and SFDVKD. The V and J ends lost 3 bases and 2 bases respectively, with 7 bases between them. CDR3 sequence reads: CATSDNRAGANVLTF. Here the CDR3 DNA reads TGTGCCACCAGTGATAACAGGGCTGGGGCCAACGTCCTGACTTTC.

For this clonotype: This sequence may be a read error, since a much larger clone differs from it by one base. This chain connects TRBV28 to TRBJ1-1; D is uncertain. The CDR3 is 16 amino acids. The V gene's germline CDR1 is MDHEN and CDR2 SYDVKM. The CDR3 region is CASSSVGSLGATGAFF. The CDR3, as DNA: TGTGCCAGCAGTTCGGTAGGCTCACTGGGAGCCACTGGAGCTTTCTTT. The variable domain in full, with the rest retrieved from reference TRBV28 and TRBJ1-1, is DVKVTQSSRYLVKRTGEKVFLECVQDMDHENMFWYRQDPGLGLRLIYFSYDVKMKEKGDIPEGYSVSREKKERFSLILESASTNQTSMYLCASSSVGSLGATGAFFGQGTRLTVV.

J is TRBJ1-1 and V is TRBV7-3; the D gene is possibly TRBD1 (6 bases). Germline V gives CDR1 SGHTA, CDR2 FQGTGA. The CDR3 is 18 amino acids. Trimming removed 2 bases at V and 5 bases at J, with 24 bases between. The chain's CDR3 is CASSLRPGGGAEYTEAFF. The CDR3 DNA sequence: TGTGCCAGCAGCTTACGTCCGGGCGGGGGGGCCGAGTATACTGAAGCTTTCTTT.

In this sample, this clonotype turned up a few times. The rearrangement joins TRBV19 to TRBJ2-2; 8 positions match TRBD1. The CDR3 consists of 15 residues. V lost 5 bases to trimming and J lost 5 bases; unmatched junction nucleotides: 7. The V gene's germline CDR1 is LNHDA and CDR2 SQIVND (reference sequence). CDR3 sequence: CASSWTGFVTGELFF. For the CDR3, the DNA is TGTGCCAGTAGTTGGACAGGGTTTGTGACCGGGGAGCTGTTTTTT.

This clonotype appeared many times. The genes are TRBV5-6 and TRBJ2-1, with TRBD1 as a possible D gene (6 bases). This CDR3 comprises 10 residues. CDR1 SGHDT and CDR2 YYEEEE come from the germline V gene. The V and J ends lost 7 bases and 14 bases respectively, with 13 bases between them. Written as DNA, the CDR3 is TGTGCCAGCGGGCAGGGGTTGGAGTTCTTC. It translates to CASGQGLEFF.